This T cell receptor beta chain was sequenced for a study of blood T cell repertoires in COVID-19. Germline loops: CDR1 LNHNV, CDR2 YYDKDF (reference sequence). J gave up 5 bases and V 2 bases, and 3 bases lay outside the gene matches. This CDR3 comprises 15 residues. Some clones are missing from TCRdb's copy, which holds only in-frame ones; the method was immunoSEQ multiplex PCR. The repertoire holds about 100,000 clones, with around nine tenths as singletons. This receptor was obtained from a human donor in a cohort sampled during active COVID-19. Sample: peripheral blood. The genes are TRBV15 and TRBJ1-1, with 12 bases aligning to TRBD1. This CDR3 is CATSRSGQGATEAFF. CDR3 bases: TGTGCCACCAGCAGATCGGGACAGGGGGCTACTGAAGCTTTCTTT.